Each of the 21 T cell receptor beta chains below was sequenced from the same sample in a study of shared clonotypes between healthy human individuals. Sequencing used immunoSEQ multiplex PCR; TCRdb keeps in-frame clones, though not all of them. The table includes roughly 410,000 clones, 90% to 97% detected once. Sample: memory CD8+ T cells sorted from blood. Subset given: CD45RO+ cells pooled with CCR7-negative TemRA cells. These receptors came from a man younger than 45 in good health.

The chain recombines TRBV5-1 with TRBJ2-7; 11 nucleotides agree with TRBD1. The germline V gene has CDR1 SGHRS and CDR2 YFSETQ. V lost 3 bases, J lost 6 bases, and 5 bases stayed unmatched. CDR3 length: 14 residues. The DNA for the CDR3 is TGCGCCAGCAGCTCTGGGACAGGGGGAACCGAGCAGTACTTC. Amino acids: CASSSGTGGTEQYF. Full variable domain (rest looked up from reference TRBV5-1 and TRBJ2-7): KAGVTQTPRYLIKTRGQQVTLSCSPISGHRSVSWYQQTPGQGLQFLFEYFSETQRNKGNFPGRFSGRQFSNSRSEMNVSTLELGDSALYLCASSSGTGGTEQYFGPGTRLTVT.

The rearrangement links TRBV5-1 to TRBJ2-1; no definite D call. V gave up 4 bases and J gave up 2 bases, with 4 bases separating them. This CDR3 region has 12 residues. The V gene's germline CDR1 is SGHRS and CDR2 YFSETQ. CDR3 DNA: TGCGCCAGCAGCGTGACCTACAATGAGCAGTTCTTC. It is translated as CASSVTYNEQFF.

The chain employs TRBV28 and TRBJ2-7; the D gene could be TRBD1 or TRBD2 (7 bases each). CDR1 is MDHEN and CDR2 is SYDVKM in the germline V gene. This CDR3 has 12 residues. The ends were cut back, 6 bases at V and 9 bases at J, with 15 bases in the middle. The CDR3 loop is CASSPTGEGQYF. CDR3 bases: TGTGCCAGCAGCCCTACAGGGGAGGGGCAGTACTTC.

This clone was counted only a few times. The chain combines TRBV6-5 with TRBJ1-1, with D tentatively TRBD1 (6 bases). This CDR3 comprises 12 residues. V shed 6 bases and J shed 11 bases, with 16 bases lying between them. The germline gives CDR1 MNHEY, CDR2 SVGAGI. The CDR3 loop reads CASSQWGAVAFF. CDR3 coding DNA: TGTGCCAGCAGCCAATGGGGGGCTGTGGCTTTCTTT.

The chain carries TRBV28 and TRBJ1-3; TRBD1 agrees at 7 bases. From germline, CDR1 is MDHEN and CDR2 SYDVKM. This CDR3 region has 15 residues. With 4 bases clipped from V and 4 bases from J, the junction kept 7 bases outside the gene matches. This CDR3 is CASSWQGEGGNTIYF. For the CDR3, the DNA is TGTGCCAGCAGTTGGCAGGGGGAAGGGGGAAACACCATATATTTT.

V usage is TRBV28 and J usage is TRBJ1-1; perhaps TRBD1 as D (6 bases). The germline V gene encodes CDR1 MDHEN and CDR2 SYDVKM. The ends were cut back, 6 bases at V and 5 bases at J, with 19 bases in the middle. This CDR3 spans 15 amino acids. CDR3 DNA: TGTGCCAGCAGACAGGGCGGTGAAGGGGGGACTGAAGCTTTCTTT. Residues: CASRQGGEGGTEAFF.

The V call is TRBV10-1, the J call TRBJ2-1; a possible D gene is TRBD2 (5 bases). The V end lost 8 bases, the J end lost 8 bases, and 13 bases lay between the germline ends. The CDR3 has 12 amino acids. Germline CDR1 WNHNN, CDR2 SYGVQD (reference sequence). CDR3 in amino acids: CASPGLEDEQFF. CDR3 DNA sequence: TGCGCCAGCCCCGGTTTGGAGGATGAGCAGTTCTTC.

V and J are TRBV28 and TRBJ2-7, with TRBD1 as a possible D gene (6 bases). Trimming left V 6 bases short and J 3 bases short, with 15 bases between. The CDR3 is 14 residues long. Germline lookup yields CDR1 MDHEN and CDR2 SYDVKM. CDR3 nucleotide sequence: TGTGCCAGCAGCCTTCAGGGGCTTGGCTACGAGCAGTACTTC. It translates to CASSLQGLGYEQYF.

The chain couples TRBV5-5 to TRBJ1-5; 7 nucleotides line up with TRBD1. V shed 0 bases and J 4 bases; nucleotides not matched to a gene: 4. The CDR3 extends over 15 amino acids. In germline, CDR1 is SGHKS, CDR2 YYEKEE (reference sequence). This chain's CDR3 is CASSLGLQGNQPQHF. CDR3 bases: TGTGCCAGCAGCTTGGGATTACAGGGGAATCAGCCCCAGCATTTT.

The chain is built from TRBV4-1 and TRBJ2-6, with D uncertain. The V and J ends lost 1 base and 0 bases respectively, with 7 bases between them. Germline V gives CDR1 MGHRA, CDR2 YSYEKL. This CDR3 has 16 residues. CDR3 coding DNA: TGCGCCAGCAGCCAAGTCGATAGCTCTGGGGCCAACGTCCTGACTTTC. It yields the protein CASSQVDSSGANVLTF.

This CDR3 reads CSVRKTYEQYF. CDR3 DNA sequence: TGCAGCGTAAGGAAAACCTACGAGCAGTACTTC. This rearrangement joins TRBV29-1 to TRBJ2-7; no definite D call. The V end was cut by 6 bases, the J end by 2 bases, with 8 bases between. CDR3 length: 11 residues. Per the germline V gene, CDR1 is SQVTM and CDR2 is ANQGSEA.

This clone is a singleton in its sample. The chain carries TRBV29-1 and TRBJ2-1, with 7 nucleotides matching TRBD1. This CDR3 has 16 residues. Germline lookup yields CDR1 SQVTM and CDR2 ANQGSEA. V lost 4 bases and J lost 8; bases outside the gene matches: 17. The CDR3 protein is CSVGIQGLRLIYEQFF. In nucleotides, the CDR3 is TGCAGCGTTGGGATACAGGGGTTAAGGCTTATCTATGAGCAGTTCTTC.

CDR3 in DNA: TGTGCCAGCAGCCCCCTGGGAACCGGGGAGCTGTTTTTT. Translated, it gives CASSPLGTGELFF. The chain combines TRBV7-2 with TRBJ2-2, with no clear D. Trimming took off 5 bases at V and 5 bases at J, with 9 bases between the two ends. Per the germline V gene, CDR1 is SGHTA and CDR2 is FQGNSA. This CDR3 is built from 13 residues.

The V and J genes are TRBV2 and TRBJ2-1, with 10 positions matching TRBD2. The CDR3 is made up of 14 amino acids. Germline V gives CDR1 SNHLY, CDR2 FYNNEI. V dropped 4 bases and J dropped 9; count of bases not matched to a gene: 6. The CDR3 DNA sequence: TGTGCCAGCAGTGCCTTTAGCGGGAGGCTTGAGCAGTTCTTC. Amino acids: CASSAFSGRLEQFF.

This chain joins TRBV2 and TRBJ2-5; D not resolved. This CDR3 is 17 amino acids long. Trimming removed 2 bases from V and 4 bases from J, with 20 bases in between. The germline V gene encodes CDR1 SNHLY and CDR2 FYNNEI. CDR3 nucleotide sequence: TGTGCCAGCAGTGAAAGACCCTATGGGAAGGTGGGAGAGACCCAGTACTTC. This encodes CASSERPYGKVGETQYF. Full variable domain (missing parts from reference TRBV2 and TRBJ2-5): EPEVTQTPSHQVTQMGQEVILRCVPISNHLYFYWYRQILGQKVEFLVSFYNNEISEKSEIFDDQFSVERPDGSNFTLKIRSTKLEDSAMYFCASSERPYGKVGETQYFGPGTRLLVL.

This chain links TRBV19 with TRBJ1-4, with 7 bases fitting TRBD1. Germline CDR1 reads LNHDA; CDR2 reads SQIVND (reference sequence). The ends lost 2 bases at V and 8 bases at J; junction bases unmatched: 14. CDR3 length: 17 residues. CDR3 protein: CASSIPATGWSVEKLFF. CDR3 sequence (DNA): TGTGCCAGTAGTATACCTGCGACAGGGTGGTCGGTAGAAAAACTGTTTTTT.

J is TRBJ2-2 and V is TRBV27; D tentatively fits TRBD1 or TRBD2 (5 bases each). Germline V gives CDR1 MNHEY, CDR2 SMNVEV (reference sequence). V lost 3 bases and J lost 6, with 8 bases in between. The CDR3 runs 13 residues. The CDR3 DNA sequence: TGTGCCAGCAGTTTTGGGACCGCCGGGGAGCTGTTTTTT. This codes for CASSFGTAGELFF.

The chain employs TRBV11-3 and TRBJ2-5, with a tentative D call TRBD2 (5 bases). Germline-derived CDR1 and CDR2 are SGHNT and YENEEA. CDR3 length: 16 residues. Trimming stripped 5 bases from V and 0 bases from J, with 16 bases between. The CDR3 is CASSTGRWKNQETQYF. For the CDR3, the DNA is TGTGCCAGCAGCACTGGGAGATGGAAAAACCAAGAGACCCAGTACTTC.

CDR3 in amino acids: CASSIAATYEQYF. DNA for the CDR3: TGTGCCAGTAGTATAGCGGCCACCTACGAGCAGTACTTC. This chain uses TRBV19 with TRBJ2-7, with D hard to call. In germline, CDR1 is LNHDA, CDR2 SQIVND (reference sequence). There are 13 residues in the CDR3. The V gene lost 1 base and the J gene lost 2 bases, with 6 bases spanning the gap.

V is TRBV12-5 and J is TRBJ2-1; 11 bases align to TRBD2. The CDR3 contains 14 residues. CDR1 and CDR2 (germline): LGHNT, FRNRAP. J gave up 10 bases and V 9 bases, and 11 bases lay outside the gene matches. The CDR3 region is CASRKVAGGIEQFF. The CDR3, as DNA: TGTGCTAGCCGGAAGGTAGCGGGGGGGATCGAGCAGTTCTTC.

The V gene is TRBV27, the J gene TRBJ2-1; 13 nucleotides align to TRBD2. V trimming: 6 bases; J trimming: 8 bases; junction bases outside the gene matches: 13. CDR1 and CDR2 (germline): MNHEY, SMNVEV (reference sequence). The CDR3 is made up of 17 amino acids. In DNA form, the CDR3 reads TGTGCCAGCAGGCCCTTACTACTAGCGGGAGGGCAGCATGAGCAGTTCTTC. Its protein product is CASRPLLLAGGQHEQFF.